A single sample is the source of the 19 T cell receptor beta chains below, sequenced in a study of post-analysis software for immune sequencing data. The study's findings and limits: Patients used about five TRBV segments, including TRBV5-6, TRBV5-1 and TRBV20-1, more often than controls.

Unique molecular identifiers were carried by the TCR beta cDNA libraries. One entry per CDR3 protein, called by TCRdb with MiXCR from the PCR reads. The table records roughly 800,000 distinct CDR3 sequences, around 27% of them present only once. No cognate antigen is known for these TCRs. Specimen: blood. These receptors came from a girl under 18 with multiple sclerosis.

This clonotype was observed a few times. The chain couples TRBV7-6 to TRBJ1-6; D perhaps matches TRBD1 (5 bases). The CDR3 contains 16 residues. V was clipped by 5 bases and J by 9 bases, with 20 bases between them. Germline loops: CDR1 SGHVS, CDR2 FNYEAQ. The CDR3 DNA reads TGTGCCAGCAGCCCGGGGCCGGACGGGCTTTCTTCACCCCTCCACTTT. This codes for CASSPGPDGLSSPLHF. Variable domain in full (rest from reference TRBV7-6 and TRBJ1-6): GAGVSQSPRYKVTKRGQDVALRCDPISGHVSLYWYRQALGQGPEFLTYFNYEAQQDKSGLPNDRFSAERPEGSISTLTIQRTEQRDSAMYRCASSPGPDGLSSPLHFGNGTRLTVT.

A word on this clonotype: As the CDR3 is not closed by the conserved phenylalanine or tryptophan, this likely results from a read error. The chain has TRBV9 and TRBJ2-3; the D is unclear. The CDR3 sequence is 13 residues long. Germline V gene sequence: CDR1 SGDLS, CDR2 YYNGEE. Trimming left V 2 bases short and J 2 bases short, with 6 bases between. CDR3 residues: CASSVGFTDTQYV. CDR3 coding DNA: TGTGCCAGCAGCGTGGGTTTCACAGATACGCAGTATGTT.

This clonotype was observed a handful of times. The V call is TRBV6-5, the J call TRBJ1-2, with 7 bases that match TRBD1. The CDR3 covers 14 residues. Germline CDR1 reads MNHEY; CDR2 reads SVGAGI. Trimming removed 6 bases from V and 5 bases from J; junction bases left unmatched: 9. The CDR3 protein is CASSIRQGGYGYTF. CDR3 DNA sequence: TGTGCCAGCAGCATCCGACAGGGAGGGTATGGCTACACCTTC.

CDR3 DNA sequence: TGCGCCAGCAGTTCCGCACTAGCGGGGGGGCCAAGGGAGCAGTTCTTC. Amino acids: CASSSALAGGPREQFF. The chain recombines TRBV5-1 with TRBJ2-1, with 13 bases matching TRBD2. The germline V gene encodes CDR1 SGHRS and CDR2 YFSETQ. Trimming removed 5 bases from V and 10 bases from J; junction bases left unmatched: 12. The CDR3 spans 16 residues.

The chain recombines TRBV20-1 with TRBJ2-3; no firm D call. In germline, CDR1 is DFQATT, CDR2 SNEGSKA (reference sequence). The CDR3 spans 15 residues. Trimming removed 0 bases at V and 0 bases at J, with 10 bases between. The CDR3 DNA sequence: TGCAGTGCTAGAGATCCGGCGAGTAGCACAGATACGCAGTATTTT. Translating gives CSARDPASSTDTQYF.

This clonotype was counted a few times. V gene TRBV20-1 combines with J gene TRBJ2-5; 16 positions agree with TRBD2. The J call is doubtful: the DNA matches TRBJ2-7 better. There are 14 residues in the CDR3. CDR1 and CDR2 from the germline V gene are DFQATT and SNEGSKA (reference sequence). This CDR3 is CSAQGLAGGHEQYF. The CDR3 DNA follows: TGCAGTGCTCAGGGACTAGCGGGAGGGCACGAGCAGTACTTC.

J is TRBJ2-7 and V is TRBV29-1; D not resolved. This CDR3 contains 11 residues. Germline CDR1 SQVTM, CDR2 ANQGSEA. Trimming shortened V by 7 bases and J by 3 bases, and 10 bases separated the two germline ends. This chain's CDR3 is CSAEILYEQYF. CDR3 coding DNA: TGCAGCGCCGAAATTCTCTACGAGCAGTACTTC.

A few counts support this clonotype. V and J are TRBV4-3 and TRBJ2-5, with TRBD1 matching over 7 bases. This CDR3 is built from 14 residues. V was clipped by 2 bases and J by 4 bases; unmatched bases: 4. Per the germline V gene, CDR1 is LGHNA and CDR2 is YSLEER. The DNA for the CDR3 is TGCGCCAGCAGCCAAAACAGGGGCGGAGAGACCCAGTACTTC. Protein: CASSQNRGGETQYF.

The V and J genes are TRBV7-2 and TRBJ2-6; 8 nucleotides agree with TRBD2. The trim removed 4 bases at V and 1 base at J, leaving 6 bases unmatched. The germline gives CDR1 SGHTA, CDR2 FQGNSA. CDR3 length: 17 residues. The CDR3 nucleotides are TGTGCCAGCAGCTCGAAACGGGGGGGTTCTGGGGCCAACGTCCTGACTTTC. It specifies CASSSKRGGSGANVLTF. The variable domain in full, completed from reference TRBV7-2 and TRBJ2-6, reads GAGVSQSPSNKVTEKGKDVELRCDPISGHTALYWYRQSLGQGLEFLIYFQGNSAPDKSGLPSDRFSAERTGGSVSTLTIQRTQQEDSAVYLCASSSKRGGSGANVLTFGAGSRLTVL.

On this clonotype itself: This clone may be a read error of a much larger clone one base away. The V gene is TRBV20-1, the J gene TRBJ2-7, with 9 bases lining up with TRBD1. The length of the CDR3 is 13 residues. Germline lookup yields CDR1 DFQATT and CDR2 SNEGSKA (reference sequence). V lost 6 bases, J lost 1 base, and 4 bases stayed unmatched. DNA for the CDR3: TGCAGTGCCCCGGACAGGGGATCCTACGAGCAGTACTTC. Protein: CSAPDRGSYEQYF.

Details on this clonotype: A read error is likely, as this CDR3 ends without the conserved phenylalanine or tryptophan. The chain carries TRBV20-1 and TRBJ2-1; perhaps TRBD1 as D (6 bases). The CDR3 runs 16 residues. Germline V gives CDR1 DFQATT, CDR2 SNEGSKA (reference sequence). V lost 6 bases, J lost 8 bases, and 26 bases lay in between. The chain's CDR3 is CSAPKSQGAGEDEQFV. DNA of the CDR3: TGCAGTGCCCCCAAATCACAGGGAGCAGGCGAGGATGAGCAGTTCGTC.

The gene calls are TRBV20-1 and TRBJ2-7; 9 nucleotides align to TRBD2. The CDR3 consists of 15 residues. Germline V CDR1 and CDR2: DFQATT, SNEGSKA (reference sequence). The J segment lost 4 bases and the V segment lost 2 bases, leaving 9 bases of the junction unmatched. The CDR3 sequence is CSARLSAGGPYEQYF. The CDR3 DNA is TGCAGTGCTAGACTCTCGGCGGGAGGGCCTTACGAGCAGTACTTC.

The V gene is TRBV5-6, the J gene TRBJ1-1, with D uncertain. The CDR3 has 13 residues. Trimming left V 0 bases short and J 5 bases short, with 8 bases between. The germline CDR1 and CDR2 sequences are SGHDT and YYEEEE. The CDR3 DNA follows: TGTGCCAGCAGCTTGGGTCGGGTTACTGAAGCTTTCTTT. This sequence encodes CASSLGRVTEAFF. The full variable domain, rest sourced from reference TRBV5-6 and TRBJ1-1, is DAGVTQSPTHLIKTRGQQVTLRCSPKSGHDTVSWYQQALGQGPQFIFQYYEEEERQRGNFPDRFSGHQFPNYSSELNVNALLLGDSALYLCASSLGRVTEAFFGQGTRLTVV.

This chain uses TRBV9 with TRBJ1-1; a weak D match, TRBD1 (5 bases). Trimming shortened V by 4 bases and J by 8 bases, and 15 bases separated the two germline ends. The length of the CDR3 is 13 residues. Germline V CDR1 and CDR2: SGDLS, YYNGEE. The CDR3 loop reads CASSPPGGVEAFF. CDR3 nucleotide sequence: TGTGCCAGCAGCCCCCCCGGGGGTGTCGAAGCTTTCTTT. Together with reference TRBV9 and TRBJ1-1, the CDR3 gives the full variable domain: DSGVTQTPKHLITATGQRVTLRCSPRSGDLSVYWYQQSLDQGLQFLIQYYNGEERAKGNILERFSAQQFPDLHSELNLSSLELGDSALYFCASSPPGGVEAFFGQGTRLTVV.

The genes are TRBV10-3 and TRBJ1-1, with D possibly TRBD1 on 5 matching bases. V was trimmed by 8 bases and J by 8 bases, leaving 12 bases between them. The CDR3 has 11 amino acids. Germline V gene lookup returns CDR1 ENHRY and CDR2 SYGVKD. The CDR3 sequence: CAISFGAEAFF. CDR3 nucleotides: TGTGCCATCTCTTTTGGGGCCGAAGCTTTCTTT.

J is TRBJ2-4 and V is TRBV7-8; 10 nucleotides line up with TRBD2. Looked up from germline, CDR1 is SGHVS and CDR2 is FQNEAQ. The CDR3 has 16 residues. The junction had 8 bases not matched to a gene; V was cut back by 3 bases and J by 6 bases. CDR3 loop: CASSFSDSGRRNIQYF. The CDR3 DNA follows: TGTGCCAGCAGCTTCTCGGATAGCGGGAGGAGAAACATTCAGTACTTC.

With regard to this clonotype: The conserved closing phenylalanine or tryptophan is absent in this CDR3, likely reflecting a read error. The V gene is TRBV12-3 or TRBV12-4, the J gene TRBJ1-1; possibly TRBD1 for D (5 bases). V dropped 10 bases and J dropped 3 bases, with 15 bases sitting between them. The CDR3 extends over 13 amino acids. The CDR3 is CATEGGADTEAFS. In nucleotides, the CDR3 is TGTGCCACCGAGGGAGGGGCGGACACTGAAGCTTTCTCT.

This sequence joins TRBV20-1 and TRBJ2-3, with 10 bases fitting TRBD1. Losses at the gene ends were 5 bases for V and 8 bases for J; bases not matched to a gene: 16. Germline V gene lookup returns CDR1 DFQATT and CDR2 SNEGSKA (reference sequence). The CDR3 totals 16 residues. CDR3 residues: CSAPGHGTGAWGTQYF. As DNA, the CDR3 is TGCAGTGCTCCTGGCCACGGGACAGGGGCTTGGGGTACGCAGTATTTT.

This clonotype has more than one count but fewer than ten. The chain combines TRBV20-1 with TRBJ1-6; TRBD1 might be the D (5 bases). The CDR3 has 13 amino acids. Deletions cut 6 bases from V and 10 bases from J, with 16 bases between. From germline, CDR1 is DFQATT and CDR2 SNEGSKA (reference sequence). The CDR3 spells CSAGRGPGSPLHF. CDR3 DNA sequence: TGCAGTGCCGGTCGGGGACCAGGATCACCCCTCCACTTT.